The 9 T cell receptor beta chains presented below share a single source sample, sequenced in a study of graft-versus-host responses after intestinal transplantation. TCRdb keeps only in-frame clones here, not all; method: immunoSEQ multiplex PCR. The repertoire has nearly 110,000 clones, about 87% of them found once; the top ten carry around 0.76%. These receptors' targets are unknown. The material was unstimulated CD4+ T cells sorted from spleen or lymph node cells, obtained before transplant. The receptors come from a human donor who was the organ donor for an intestinal transplant.

The chain couples TRBV5-5 to TRBJ1-2; 8 bases are a match to TRBD1. CDR3 size: 15 residues. Losses at the gene ends were 3 bases for V and 8 bases for J; bases not matched to a gene: 12. From germline, CDR1 is SGHKS and CDR2 YYEKEE (reference sequence). CDR3 coding DNA: TGTGCCAGCAGCTCAATGACAGGGGCCTCCTGGGGCTACACCTTC. As protein: CASSSMTGASWGYTF.

This chain joins TRBV7-2 and TRBJ2-7; possibly TRBD1 for D (6 bases). The germline V and J ends were trimmed by 1 base and 1 base, with 11 bases remaining between them. Germline-derived CDR1 and CDR2 are SGHTA and FQGNSA. This CDR3 has 15 residues. CDR3: CASSLGGGQSYEQYF. The CDR3 DNA follows: TGTGCCAGCAGCTTAGGAGGCGGACAGTCCTACGAGCAGTACTTC.

This clone was found once. The gene calls are TRBV11-2 and TRBJ2-5; 10 nucleotides agree with TRBD2. The DNA end is more similar to TRBJ2-7, so the J call may be wrong. This CDR3 is built from 15 residues. The germline CDR1 and CDR2 sequences are SGHAT and FQNNGV. The CDR3 is CASSLDLGLAYEQYF. DNA of the CDR3: TGTGCCAGCAGCTTAGATCTGGGACTAGCGTACGAGCAGTACTTC.

This chain links TRBV18 with TRBJ2-2, with TRBD2 identical over 7 bases. V was pared by 3 bases and J by 7 bases, with 11 bases of the junction left unmatched. The CDR3 extends over 16 amino acids. CDR1 and CDR2 (germline): KGHSH, LQKENI. The CDR3 DNA reads as TGTGCCAGCTCACCGTATGGCGGGAGATACAGCGGGGAGCTGTTTTTT. Protein sequence: CASSPYGGRYSGELFF.

The chain combines TRBV19 with TRBJ2-4, with 8 bases aligning to TRBD2. This CDR3 comprises 14 residues. Germline V gene sequence: CDR1 LNHDA, CDR2 SQIVND (reference sequence). The V segment lost 7 bases and the J segment 9 bases; nucleotides outside the gene matches: 11. The CDR3 protein is CASTAGLGSVIQYF. The DNA for the CDR3 is TGTGCCAGTACCGCGGGACTAGGGTCCGTCATTCAGTACTTC.

This clone was counted once. In nucleotides, the CDR3 is TGCGCCAGCAGCTCTACAGAGGTCGGGCCCGAAAAACTGTTTTTT. It yields the protein CASSSTEVGPEKLFF. This chain joins TRBV5-1 and TRBJ1-4; no definite D call. The length of the CDR3 is 15 residues. The V gene lost 3 bases and the J gene lost 8 bases, with 17 bases spanning the gap. From germline, CDR1 is SGHRS and CDR2 YFSETQ.

This clone turned up a few times. The CDR3 here is CASQGPTGELFF. The CDR3 coding sequence is TGCGCCAGTCAGGGTCCCACCGGGGAGCTGTTTTTT. The gene calls are TRBV10-1 and TRBJ2-2, with D tentatively TRBD1 (5 bases). The CDR3 spans 12 residues. V was trimmed by 9 bases and J by 4 bases, leaving 9 bases between them. Looked up from germline, CDR1 is WNHNN and CDR2 is SYGVQD (reference sequence).

This clone occurred a few times. J is TRBJ1-1 and V is TRBV6-1; the D gene is possibly TRBD1 (6 bases). The CDR3 runs 12 residues. CDR1 MNHNS and CDR2 SASEGT come from the germline V gene. Trimming pared 5 bases from V and 6 bases from J, leaving 10 bases between. DNA of the CDR3: TGTGCCAGCAGTTTGGGACAATCTGAAGCTTTCTTT. Its protein product is CASSLGQSEAFF.

The chain links TRBV15 to TRBJ2-2; 10 bases fit TRBD1. CDR3 length equals 16 residues. Germline CDR1 is LNHNV and CDR2 is YYDKDF (reference sequence). The V gene end was trimmed by 5 bases and the J gene end by 6 bases; junction bases not matched to a gene: 9. The CDR3 DNA reads as TGTGCCACCAGCGCAGGGACAGGGGCGCCTCCCGGGGAGCTGTTTTTT. Its translation is CATSAGTGAPPGELFF.